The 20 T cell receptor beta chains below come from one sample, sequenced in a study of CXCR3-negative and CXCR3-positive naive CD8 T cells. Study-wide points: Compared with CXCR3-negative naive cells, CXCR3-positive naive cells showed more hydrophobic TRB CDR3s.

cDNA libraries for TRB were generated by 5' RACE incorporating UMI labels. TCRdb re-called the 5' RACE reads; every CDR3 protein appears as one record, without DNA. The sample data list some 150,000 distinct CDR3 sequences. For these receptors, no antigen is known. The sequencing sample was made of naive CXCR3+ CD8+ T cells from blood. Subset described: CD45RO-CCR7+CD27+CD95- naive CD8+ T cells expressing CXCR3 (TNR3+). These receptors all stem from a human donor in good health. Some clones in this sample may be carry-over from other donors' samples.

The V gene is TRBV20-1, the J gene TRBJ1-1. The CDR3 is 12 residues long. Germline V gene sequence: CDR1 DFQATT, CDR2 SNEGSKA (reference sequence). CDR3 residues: CSASFTNTEAFF.

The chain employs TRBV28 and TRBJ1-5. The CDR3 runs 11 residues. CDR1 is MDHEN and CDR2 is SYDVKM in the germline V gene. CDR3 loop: CASSRYQPQHF.

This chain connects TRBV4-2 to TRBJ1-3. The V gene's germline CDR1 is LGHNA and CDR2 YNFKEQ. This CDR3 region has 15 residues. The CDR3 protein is CASSQVVGAGNTIYF.

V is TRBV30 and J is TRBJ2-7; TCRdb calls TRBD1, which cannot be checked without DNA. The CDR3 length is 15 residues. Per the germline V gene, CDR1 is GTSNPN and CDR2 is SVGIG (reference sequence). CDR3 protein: CAWTLDRGPSYEQYF.

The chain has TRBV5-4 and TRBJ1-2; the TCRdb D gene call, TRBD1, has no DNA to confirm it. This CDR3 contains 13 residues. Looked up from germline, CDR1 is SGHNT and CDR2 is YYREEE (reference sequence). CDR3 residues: CASSSGVGNGYTF.

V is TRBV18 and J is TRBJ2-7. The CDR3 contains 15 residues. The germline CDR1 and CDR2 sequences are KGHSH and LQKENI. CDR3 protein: CASSPPAGASYEQYF.

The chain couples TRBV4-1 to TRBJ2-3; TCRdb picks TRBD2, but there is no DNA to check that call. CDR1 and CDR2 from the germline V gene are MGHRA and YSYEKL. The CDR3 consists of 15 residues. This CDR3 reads CASSAGGSSTDTQYF.

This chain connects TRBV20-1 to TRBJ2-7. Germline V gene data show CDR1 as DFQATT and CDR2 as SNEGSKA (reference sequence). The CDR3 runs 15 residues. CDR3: CSARDRSSGLYEQYF.

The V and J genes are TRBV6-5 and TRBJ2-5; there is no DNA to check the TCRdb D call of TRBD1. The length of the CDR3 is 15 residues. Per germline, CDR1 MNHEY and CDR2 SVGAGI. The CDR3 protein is CASSYSDRARETQYF.

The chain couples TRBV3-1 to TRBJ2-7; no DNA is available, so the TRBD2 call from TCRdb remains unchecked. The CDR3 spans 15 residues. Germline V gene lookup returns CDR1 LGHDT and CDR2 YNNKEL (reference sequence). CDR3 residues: CASSHEGEASYEQYF.

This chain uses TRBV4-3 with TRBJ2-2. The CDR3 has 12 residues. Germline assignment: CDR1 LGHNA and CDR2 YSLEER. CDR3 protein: CASSPRSGELFF.

The chain's CDR3 is CSVEGLTGQETQYF. The chain uses TRBV29-1 and TRBJ2-5; TCRdb selects TRBD1, and the lack of DNA leaves this call unchecked. Germline V gene sequence: CDR1 SQVTM, CDR2 ANQGSEA. The CDR3 is 14 amino acids.

Here the CDR3 reads CASSQALRETQYF. This chain connects TRBV4-1 to TRBJ2-5. Germline CDR1 MGHRA, CDR2 YSYEKL. The CDR3 runs 13 residues.

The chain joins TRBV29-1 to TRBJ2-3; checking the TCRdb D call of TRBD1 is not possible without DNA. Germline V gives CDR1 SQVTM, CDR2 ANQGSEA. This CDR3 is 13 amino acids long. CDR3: CSVGPGATDTQYF.

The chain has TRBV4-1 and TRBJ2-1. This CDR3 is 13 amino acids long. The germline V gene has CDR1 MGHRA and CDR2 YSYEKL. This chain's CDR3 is CASSPPLDNEQFF.

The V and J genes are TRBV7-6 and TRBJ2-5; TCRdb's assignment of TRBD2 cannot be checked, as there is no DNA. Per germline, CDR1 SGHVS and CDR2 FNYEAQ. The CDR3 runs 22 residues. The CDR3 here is CASSLFQIARLAGAYEGETQYF.

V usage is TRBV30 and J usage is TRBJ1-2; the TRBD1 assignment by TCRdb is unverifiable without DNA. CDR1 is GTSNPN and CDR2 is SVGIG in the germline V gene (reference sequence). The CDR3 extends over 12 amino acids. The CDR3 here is CAFDDSNYGYTF.

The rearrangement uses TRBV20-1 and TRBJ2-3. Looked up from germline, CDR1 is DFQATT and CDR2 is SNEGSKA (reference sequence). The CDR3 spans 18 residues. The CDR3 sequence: CSADGLVMDRIDTDTQYF.

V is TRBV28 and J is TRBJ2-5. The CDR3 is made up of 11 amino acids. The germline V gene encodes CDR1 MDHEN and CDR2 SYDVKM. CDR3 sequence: CASSLSKTQYF.

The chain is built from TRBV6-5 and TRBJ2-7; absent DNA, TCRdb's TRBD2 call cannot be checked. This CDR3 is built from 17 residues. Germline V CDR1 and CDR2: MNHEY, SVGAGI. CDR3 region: CASSYWVAGEVLYEQYF.